One T cell receptor (beta chain) is described in this entry. Its antigen is unidentified. These data belong to a study of vaccination and CD4 T cells after COVID-19. Treatment in this sample: roughly 11-day PBMC culture with coronavirus spike peptide pools or control peptides (ViraFEST assay). With the Oncomine TCR Beta short-read assay, DNA from cultured CD4+ T cells was sequenced. TCRdb re-analysed the PCR reads in MiXCR, keeping a single row per CDR3 protein. Among under 20,000 distinct CDR3 sequences listed, about 50% were seen once. The TCR sequence derives from a human donor who had recovered from COVID-19. Here the sequenced sample was CD4+ T cells from blood, cultured in vitro, taken before SARS-CoV-2 vaccination.

CDR3 amino acids: CASSDLSTDTQYF. CDR3 in DNA: TGTGCCAGTAGTGACCTTAGCACAGATACGCAGTATTTT. V gene TRBV19 combines with J gene TRBJ2-3; no clear D gene. CDR1 is LNHDA, CDR2 SQIVND, per germline (reference sequence). The CDR3 is made up of 13 amino acids. Trimming left V 5 bases short and J 0 bases short, with 6 bases between.